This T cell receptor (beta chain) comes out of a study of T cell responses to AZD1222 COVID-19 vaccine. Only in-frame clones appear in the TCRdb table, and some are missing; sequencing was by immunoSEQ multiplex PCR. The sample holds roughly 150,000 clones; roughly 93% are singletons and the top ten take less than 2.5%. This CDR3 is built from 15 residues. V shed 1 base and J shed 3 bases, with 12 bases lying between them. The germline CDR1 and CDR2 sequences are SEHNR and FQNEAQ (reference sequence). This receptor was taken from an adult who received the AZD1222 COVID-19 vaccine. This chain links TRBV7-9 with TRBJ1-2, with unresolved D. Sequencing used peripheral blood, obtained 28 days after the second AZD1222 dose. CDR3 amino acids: CASSLVQGMDYGYTF. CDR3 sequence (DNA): TGTGCCAGCAGCTTAGTACAAGGGATGGACTATGGCTACACCTTC.